These 25 T cell receptor beta chains originate from one sample sequenced in a study of blood T cell repertoires in COVID-19. Profiled with immunoSEQ multiplex PCR; TCRdb holds only in-frame clones, not every one. The table includes just over 250,000 clones, over 70% detected once. Sequencing was carried out using peripheral blood. These receptor sequences come from a woman in her 70s with COVID-19, enrolled during active disease.

This clone occurred a few times. The chain has TRBV5-6 and TRBJ1-1; possibly TRBD1 for D (6 bases). The V end lost 4 bases, the J end lost 4 bases, and 26 bases lay between the germline ends. This CDR3 comprises 18 residues. CDR1 SGHDT and CDR2 YYEEEE come from the germline V gene. CDR3 coding DNA: TGTGCCAGCAGCCCCCGGGGAGGGGGGTCGGGGCGGAGCACTGAAGCTTTCTTT. This sequence encodes CASSPRGGGSGRSTEAFF.

This chain links TRBV7-9 with TRBJ1-1; D gene unclear. Trimming took off 5 bases at V and 1 base at J, with 11 bases between the two ends. The germline V gene encodes CDR1 SEHNR and CDR2 FQNEAQ (reference sequence). The CDR3 has 14 residues. The CDR3 DNA reads TGTGCCAGCAGCCCCCGTCGACAGAACACTGAAGCTTTCTTT. Translation gives CASSPRRQNTEAFF.

Here the CDR3 DNA reads TGTGTAACGTCCGGGGTGTATTCACCCCTCCACTTT. It translates to CVTSGVYSPLHF. The genes are TRBV6-5 and TRBJ1-6; D uncertain. The V gene's germline CDR1 is MNHEY and CDR2 SVGAGI. The CDR3 is 12 amino acids.

The V call is TRBV6-5, the J call TRBJ2-7; TRBD2 matches 7 bases. CDR1 and CDR2 (germline): MNHEY, SVGAGI. The V and J ends lost 5 bases and 5 bases, in that order; junction bases with no gene match: 6. The CDR3 has 13 amino acids. The CDR3 DNA follows: TGTGCCAGCAGTCGGGGGGAACCCCACGAGCAGTACTTC. Translation: CASSRGEPHEQYF.

The V gene is TRBV5-1, the J gene TRBJ2-5, with 8 bases lining up with TRBD1. Germline V gene data show CDR1 as SGHRS and CDR2 as YFSETQ. The CDR3 is 15 residues long. Trimming removed 1 base from V and 5 bases from J; junction bases left unmatched: 7. The CDR3 sequence: CASSLSGGAQETQYF. DNA of the CDR3: TGCGCCAGCAGCTTGTCAGGGGGCGCTCAGGAGACCCAGTACTTC.

This clone was detected ten times or more. This chain connects TRBV5-4 to TRBJ1-6, with a tentative D call TRBD1 (5 bases). With 0 bases removed from V and 9 bases from J, the gap between germline ends came to 13 bases. There are 15 residues in the CDR3. Germline V gene data show CDR1 as SGHNT and CDR2 as YYREEE (reference sequence). The chain's CDR3 is CASSLANGGGSPLHF. The CDR3 nucleotides read TGTGCCAGCAGCTTGGCCAACGGGGGGGGTTCACCCCTCCACTTT.

The chain is built from TRBV19 and TRBJ2-7; D is ambiguous. The CDR3 extends over 13 amino acids. V was clipped by 2 bases and J by 6 bases, with 11 bases between them. Germline lookup yields CDR1 LNHDA and CDR2 SQIVND (reference sequence). CDR3 protein: CASSINQVREQYF. CDR3 bases: TGTGCCAGTAGTATAAATCAGGTCCGCGAGCAGTACTTC.

The rearrangement links TRBV29-1 to TRBJ1-1; TRBD1 matches 7 bases. V gave up 4 bases and J gave up 1 base; unmatched junction bases: 0. The germline CDR1 and CDR2 sequences are SQVTM and ANQGSEA. CDR3 length: 12 residues. The CDR3 spells CSVGQGNTEAFF. The CDR3 DNA reads as TGCAGCGTTGGACAGGGGAACACTGAAGCTTTCTTT.

The chain joins TRBV5-1 to TRBJ2-3; tentative D call: TRBD2 (5 bases). This CDR3 comprises 17 residues. Between the trimmed V and J ends, which lost 1 base and 2 bases, there was a span of 17 bases. The germline CDR1 and CDR2 sequences are SGHRS and YFSETQ. CDR3 protein: CASSLQEVFPSTDTQYF. DNA for the CDR3: TGCGCCAGCAGCTTGCAGGAGGTTTTCCCGTCCACAGATACGCAGTATTTT.

The rearrangement uses TRBV6-6 and TRBJ2-3; TRBD2 might be the D (5 bases). The CDR3 is made up of 13 amino acids. Germline V gene data show CDR1 as MNHNY and CDR2 as SVGAGI (reference sequence). With 6 bases removed from V and 6 bases from J, the gap between germline ends came to 13 bases. The CDR3 reads CASRDSGVDTQYF. CDR3 nucleotides: TGTGCCAGCAGGGACTCCGGAGTCGATACGCAGTATTTT.

This chain joins TRBV6-6 and TRBJ1-1; perhaps TRBD1 as D (6 bases). CDR1 is MNHNY, CDR2 SVGAGI, per germline (reference sequence). Trimming removed 7 bases at V and 1 base at J, with 13 bases between. The CDR3 contains 14 residues. CDR3 sequence: CASTTGRGNTEAFF. CDR3 bases: TGTGCCAGCACCACCGGCAGGGGGAACACTGAAGCTTTCTTT.

The rearrangement uses TRBV6-2 or TRBV6-3 and TRBJ1-5, with D possibly matching TRBD1 (5 bases). CDR1 MNHEY and CDR2 SVGEGT come from the germline V gene. Trimming took 6 bases from V and 1 from J, leaving 16 bases between them. The CDR3 has 16 residues. The CDR3 nucleotides read TGTGCCAGCAGCCCCGTTATAGGGGTGAGCAATCAGCCCCAGCATTTT. Its protein is CASSPVIGVSNQPQHF.

The chain joins TRBV7-2 to TRBJ2-1, with D perhaps matching TRBD2 (5 bases). V shed 3 bases and J shed 1 base, with 10 bases lying between them. Germline V gene data show CDR1 as SGHTA and CDR2 as FQGNSA. CDR3 length equals 15 residues. The CDR3 DNA reads as TGTGCCAGCAGCTTTAAGCGGAATTCCTACAATGAGCAGTTCTTC. It translates to CASSFKRNSYNEQFF.

This sequence joins TRBV2 and TRBJ2-2, with D perhaps matching TRBD1 (5 bases). Germline CDR1 reads SNHLY; CDR2 reads FYNNEI. The length of the CDR3 is 14 residues. The germline V and J ends were trimmed by 6 bases and 0 bases, with 8 bases remaining between them. Here the CDR3 reads CASRRQTNTGELFF. CDR3 DNA: TGTGCCAGCAGAAGACAGACGAACACCGGGGAGCTGTTTTTT.

The rearrangement links TRBV3-1 (or the pseudogene TRBV3-2) to TRBJ2-7; 8 bases line up with TRBD2. This CDR3 contains 15 residues. The germline V gene encodes CDR1 LGHDT and CDR2 YNNKEL (reference sequence). After removal of 0 bases from V and 2 bases from J, the junction contained 3 bases not matched to a gene. The CDR3 reads CASSQDSGRAYEQYF. The CDR3 bases are TGTGCCAGCAGCCAAGACTCCGGGAGGGCCTACGAGCAGTACTTC.

This clone was detected once. The J gene is TRBJ1-2, the V gene TRBV28, with 8 bases identical to TRBD1. The V gene's germline CDR1 is MDHEN and CDR2 SYDVKM. V lost 5 bases to trimming and J lost 0 bases; unmatched junction nucleotides: 5. CDR3 length: 15 amino acids. CDR3 in DNA: TGTGCCAGCAGTACGACAGGGGAAGCTAACTATGGCTACACCTTC. Its translation: CASSTTGEANYGYTF.

The gene calls are TRBV30 and TRBJ1-6, with TRBD1 matching 8 bases. CDR3 length: 13 amino acids. J lost 4 bases, V lost 8 bases, and 4 bases had no gene match. Germline V gene lookup returns CDR1 GTSNPN and CDR2 SVGIG (reference sequence). The CDR3 DNA is TGTGCCGTTGACAGGGGATATAATTCACCCCTCCACTTT. Protein: CAVDRGYNSPLHF.

The J gene is TRBJ1-3, the V gene TRBV9; TRBD1 aligns across 11 bases. Per the germline V gene, CDR1 is SGDLS and CDR2 is YYNGEE. This CDR3 is built from 15 residues. J lost 2 bases, V lost 4 bases, and 2 bases had no gene match. The DNA of the CDR3 is TGTGCCAGCAGCCGGACAGGGGGCCCTGGAAACACCATATATTTT. Translating gives CASSRTGGPGNTIYF.

The genes are TRBV9 and TRBJ2-5; D possibly corresponds to TRBD1 (5 bases). With 4 bases removed from V and 5 bases from J, the gap between germline ends came to 18 bases. The CDR3 spans 15 residues. From germline, CDR1 is SGDLS and CDR2 YYNGEE. This CDR3 reads CASSTSAAGMETQYF. CDR3 bases: TGTGCCAGCAGCACGTCCGCGGCAGGGATGGAGACCCAGTACTTC.

This clone was observed a handful of times. The gene calls are TRBV27 and TRBJ1-5; possibly TRBD1 for D (5 bases). Trimming left V 0 bases short and J 0 bases short, with 6 bases between. The CDR3 runs to 15 residues. Looked up from germline, CDR1 is MNHEY and CDR2 is SMNVEV (reference sequence). CDR3 in DNA: TGTGCCAGCAGTTTATCAGGGGATAGCAATCAGCCCCAGCATTTT. It is translated as CASSLSGDSNQPQHF.

The V call is TRBV7-9, the J call TRBJ1-1; D not certain. V lost 4 bases, J lost 1 base, and 13 bases lay in between. Looked up from germline, CDR1 is SEHNR and CDR2 is FQNEAQ (reference sequence). The CDR3 runs 15 residues. CDR3 in amino acids: CASSSPQNRNTEAFF. DNA of the CDR3: TGTGCCAGCAGCTCCCCACAGAACCGGAACACTGAAGCTTTCTTT.

The J gene is TRBJ2-7, the V gene TRBV20-1; 11 bases agree with TRBD2. This CDR3 is built from 16 residues. Germline values: CDR1 DFQATT, CDR2 SNEGSKA (reference sequence). Trimming cost V 3 bases and J 3 bases; bases outside gene matches: 10. CDR3 DNA sequence: TGCAGTGCTAGTTACCTAGCGGGAGGCTCTTTCTACGAGCAGTACTTC. It encodes CSASYLAGGSFYEQYF.

This clone was counted ten times or more. The chain recombines TRBV4-1 with TRBJ1-2; 7 bases are a match to TRBD1. From germline, CDR1 is MGHRA and CDR2 YSYEKL. J lost 6 bases, V lost 1 base, and 8 bases had no gene match. This CDR3 is built from 15 residues. In DNA form, the CDR3 reads TGCGCCAGCAGCCAAGCAAAAGACAGGGTCGATGGCTACACCTTC. Translation gives CASSQAKDRVDGYTF.

The gene calls are TRBV11-2 and TRBJ2-5; no reliable D call. The V end was cut by 3 bases, the J end by 3 bases, with 8 bases between. In germline, CDR1 is SGHAT, CDR2 FQNNGV. This CDR3 region has 13 residues. DNA of the CDR3: TGTGCCAGCAGCTTCCTACGAAAAGAGACCCAGTACTTC. This sequence encodes CASSFLRKETQYF.

The chain couples TRBV9 to TRBJ2-5; 14 bases map to TRBD2. The junction had 7 bases not matched to a gene; V was cut back by 4 bases and J by 5 bases. Germline CDR1 reads SGDLS; CDR2 reads YYNGEE. The CDR3 runs to 16 residues. CDR3 coding DNA: TGTGCCAGCAGCCAGATGGGACTAGCGGGAGCGGAGACCCAGTACTTC. Translation: CASSQMGLAGAETQYF.